This TCR beta chain stems from a study of beta chain features in type 1 diabetes. The germline CDR1 and CDR2 sequences are MGHDK and SYGVNS. V gave up 2 bases and J gave up 4 bases; unmatched junction bases: 5. The CDR3 is made up of 16 amino acids. The investigators reverse transcribed all of the isolated RNA, so they sequenced expressed TCRB transcripts. This table comes from immunoSEQ multiplex PCR, and its TCRdb copy is limited to in-frame clones, with some not included. The repertoire includes roughly 370,000 clones, about 15% of them detected once, and approximately 0.038% sits in the top ten. The sample consisted of naive CD4+ T cells from blood. This rearrangement joins TRBV25-1 to TRBJ1-4; 9 bases agree with TRBD1. This sequence originates from a young man in good health. The CDR3, as DNA: TGTGCCAGCAGTGAACCTCCGGGACAGGGTAATGAAAAACTGTTTTTT. Translation gives CASSEPPGQGNEKLFF.